Below are 10 T cell receptor beta chains sequenced from a single sample in a study of PD-1 blockade in classical Hodgkin lymphoma. TCRdb's copy holds only in-frame clones and misses some; the assay was immunoSEQ multiplex PCR. The data show 11,000 to 15,000 clones, with 70% to 85% seen just once and around 22% held by the top ten. Every one of the patients relapsed after autologous stem cell transplantation (brentuximab vedotin exposure was variable). The sample here was peripheral blood mononuclear cells (PBMCs), taken at baseline. The receptor source for this set is a human donor with classical Hodgkin lymphoma.

This rearrangement joins TRBV7-9 to TRBJ2-7; D not certain. Germline V gives CDR1 SEHNR, CDR2 FQNEAQ (reference sequence). Trimming stripped 5 bases from V and 2 bases from J, with 13 bases between. The CDR3 is 14 amino acids. CDR3 bases: TGTGCCAGCAGCCATCCACTAACGGCCTACGAGCAGTACTTC. Protein product: CASSHPLTAYEQYF.

This clone appeared once. The rearrangement uses TRBV6-4 and TRBJ2-3, with TRBD2 identical over 7 bases. Germline V gene lookup returns CDR1 MRHNA and CDR2 SNTAGT. The CDR3 is 14 amino acids. With V trimmed by 6 bases and J by 4 bases, 7 bases remained unmatched. The CDR3 loop reads CASSPRGEADTQYF. The CDR3, as DNA: TGTGCCAGCAGCCCTCGGGGGGAAGCAGATACGCAGTATTTT.

V gene TRBV9 combines with J gene TRBJ1-1; D not certain. The CDR3 covers 15 residues. The germline gives CDR1 SGDLS, CDR2 YYNGEE. Trimming cost V 4 bases and J 2 bases, with 15 bases left between them. The CDR3 DNA follows: TGTGCCAGCAGCCCTACGAATAAAAGAAACACTGAAGCTTTCTTT. Residues: CASSPTNKRNTEAFF.

A few counts support this clone. CDR3 loop: CSVEENYGYTF. CDR3 coding DNA: TGCAGCGTTGAGGAAAACTATGGCTACACCTTC. The chain joins TRBV29-1 to TRBJ1-2, with no clear D. Germline V gene sequence: CDR1 SQVTM, CDR2 ANQGSEA. This CDR3 spans 11 amino acids. Trimming removed 3 bases from V and 2 bases from J, with 4 bases in between.

The chain recombines TRBV10-1 with TRBJ2-3, with a weak D call TRBD2 (6 bases). V was trimmed by 11 bases and J by 4 bases, leaving 16 bases between them. There are 13 residues in the CDR3. The V gene's germline CDR1 is WNHNN and CDR2 SYGVQD (reference sequence). Here the CDR3 DNA reads TGCGCCGGGGGGACTCGAAGGGCAGATACGCAGTATTTT. Protein: CAGGTRRADTQYF.

V gene TRBV5-4 combines with J gene TRBJ2-1; TRBD2 matches at 8 bases. CDR1 is SGHNT and CDR2 is YYREEE in the germline V gene (reference sequence). The CDR3 loop spans 16 amino acids. V shed 3 bases and J 4 bases; nucleotides not matched to a gene: 9. DNA of the CDR3: TGTGCCAGCAGCTCCCCTACTAGCGGCTTTTACAATGAGCAGTTCTTC. This translates into CASSSPTSGFYNEQFF.

The chain uses TRBV6-5 and TRBJ2-5; D not resolved. The CDR3 consists of 11 residues. The V end lost 10 bases, the J end lost 4 bases, and 10 bases lay between the germline ends. Germline CDR1 and CDR2: MNHEY and SVGAGI. CDR3: CAIGRRETQYF. The CDR3 DNA reads as TGTGCCATAGGGCGACGAGAGACCCAGTACTTC.

The rearrangement links TRBV2 to TRBJ1-5, with a weak D call TRBD1 (5 bases). The V and J ends lost 7 bases and 4 bases respectively, with 14 bases between them. CDR1 is SNHLY and CDR2 is FYNNEI in the germline V gene. The CDR3 consists of 14 residues. CDR3 protein: CASMVDSPNQPQHF. DNA of the CDR3: TGTGCCAGCATGGTTGACAGCCCTAATCAGCCCCAGCATTTT.

This chain uses TRBV4-1 with TRBJ1-2; no clear D gene. CDR1 is MGHRA, CDR2 YSYEKL, per germline. The CDR3 has 14 residues. Trimming cost V 1 base and J 1 base, with 7 bases left between them. For the CDR3, the DNA is TGCGCCAGCAGCCAAGTCCAGGATAACTATGGCTACACCTTC. Protein: CASSQVQDNYGYTF.

This rearrangement joins TRBV5-1 to TRBJ2-7, with D perhaps matching TRBD2 (5 bases). Germline V gene data show CDR1 as SGHRS and CDR2 as YFSETQ. The CDR3 is made up of 13 amino acids. Trimming shortened V by 6 bases and J by 2 bases, and 12 bases separated the two germline ends. CDR3 nucleotide sequence: TGCGCCAGCACCCATCCGGGGACCTACGAGCAGTACTTC. This sequence encodes CASTHPGTYEQYF.